Here is one T cell receptor (beta chain) with its context. As yet, its antigen is unknown. This specimen comes from a study of regulatory T cells in long-lasting Graves disease. General observations from the study: TRBV28, TRBJ1-2 and TRBJ2-5 emerged as the favored segments in persistent disease.

In germline, CDR1 is MGHRA, CDR2 YSYEKL. The CDR3 is 15 amino acids. V was trimmed by 5 bases and J by 0 bases, leaving 13 bases between them. CDR3 regions were amplified by Arm-PCR using iRepertoire HTBI primers to build TCR beta libraries. From the multiplex PCR reads, TCRdb called clonotypes with MiXCR, one entry per CDR3 protein. This sample has around 480,000 distinct CDR3 sequences, with more than 15% found just once. Time point here: newly diagnosed GD, antithyroid drugs for less than 3 months. Generation of the TCR library employed RNA extracted from PBMCs. With EDTA tubes as the receptacles, around 10 milliliters of peripheral blood were drawn. In addition, the sample was reused for a study of T cells in Graves' hyperthyroidism and ophthalmopathy. That report notes: Hyperthyroidism patients were newly diagnosed, had disease duration under 2 months, and were aged 18 to 65 years. Among clonotypes expanded in thyroid above 0.001, most were also found in blood.

This receptor was identified in a woman aged 35-65 years with Graves disease. The V gene is TRBV4-1, the J gene TRBJ1-2, with D hard to call. Here the sequenced sample was peripheral blood mononuclear cells (PBMCs), taken at new diagnosis, from a patient treated with antithyroid drugs. The CDR3 DNA follows: TGCGCCAGCAGCTCCTTTCCCCAGACTAACTATGGCTACACCTTC. Its protein product is CASSSFPQTNYGYTF.